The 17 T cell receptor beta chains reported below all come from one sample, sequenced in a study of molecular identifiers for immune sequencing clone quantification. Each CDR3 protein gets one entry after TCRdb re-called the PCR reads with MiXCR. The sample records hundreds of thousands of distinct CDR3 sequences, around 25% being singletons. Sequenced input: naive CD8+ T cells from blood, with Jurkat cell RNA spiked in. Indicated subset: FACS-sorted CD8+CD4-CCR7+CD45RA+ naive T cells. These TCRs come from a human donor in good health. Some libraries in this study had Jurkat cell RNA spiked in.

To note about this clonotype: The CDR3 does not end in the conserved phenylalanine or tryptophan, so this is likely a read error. The CDR3 DNA reads as TGTGCCAGCAGTCCTGTGGGACTAGCGCTATACGAGCAGTACCTC. Protein: CASSPVGLALYEQYL. The genes are TRBV27 and TRBJ2-7; 10 positions match TRBD2. V shed 5 bases and J 4 bases; nucleotides not matched to a gene: 8. Germline V gene lookup returns CDR1 MNHEY and CDR2 SMNVEV (reference sequence). CDR3 length: 15 amino acids.

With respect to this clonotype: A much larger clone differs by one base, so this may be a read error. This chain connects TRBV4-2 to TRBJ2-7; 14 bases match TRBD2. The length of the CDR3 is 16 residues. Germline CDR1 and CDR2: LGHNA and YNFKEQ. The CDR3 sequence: CARSQRLAGGPYEQYF. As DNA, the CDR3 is TGTGCCCGCAGCCAACGACTAGCGGGAGGGCCGTACGAGCAGTACTTC.

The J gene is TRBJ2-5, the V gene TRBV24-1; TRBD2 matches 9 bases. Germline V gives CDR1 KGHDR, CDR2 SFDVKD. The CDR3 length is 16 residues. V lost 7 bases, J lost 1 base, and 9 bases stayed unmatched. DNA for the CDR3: TGTGCCACCAGAATCCTAGCGGGAAGGAGCCAAGAGACCCAGTACTTC. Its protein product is CATRILAGRSQETQYF.

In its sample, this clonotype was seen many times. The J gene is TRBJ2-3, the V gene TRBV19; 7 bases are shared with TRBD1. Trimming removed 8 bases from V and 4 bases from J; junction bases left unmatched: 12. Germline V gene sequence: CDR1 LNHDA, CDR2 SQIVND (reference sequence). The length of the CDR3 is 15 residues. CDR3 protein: CASGQLTGTADTQYF. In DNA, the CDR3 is TGTGCCAGTGGACAACTGACAGGGACGGCAGATACGCAGTATTTT. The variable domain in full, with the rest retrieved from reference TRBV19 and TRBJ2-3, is DGGITQSPKYLFRKEGQNVTLSCEQNLNHDAMYWYRQDPGQGLRLIYYSQIVNDFQKGDIAEGYSVSREKKESFPLTVTSAQKNPTAFYLCASGQLTGTADTQYFGPGTRLTVL.

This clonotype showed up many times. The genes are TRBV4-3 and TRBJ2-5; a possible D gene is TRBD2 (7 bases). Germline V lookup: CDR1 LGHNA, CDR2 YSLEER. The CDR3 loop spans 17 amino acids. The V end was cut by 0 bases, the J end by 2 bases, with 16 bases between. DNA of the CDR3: TGCGCCAGCAGCCAAGATCCGGCGGGGGCCCTTCAAGAGACCCAGTACTTC. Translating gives CASSQDPAGALQETQYF.

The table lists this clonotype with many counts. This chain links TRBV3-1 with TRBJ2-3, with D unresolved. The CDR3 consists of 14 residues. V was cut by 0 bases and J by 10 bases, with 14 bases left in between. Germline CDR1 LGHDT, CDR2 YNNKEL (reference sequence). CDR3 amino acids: CASSQEWQAVAQYF. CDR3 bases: TGTGCCAGCAGCCAAGAATGGCAGGCAGTTGCGCAGTATTTT.

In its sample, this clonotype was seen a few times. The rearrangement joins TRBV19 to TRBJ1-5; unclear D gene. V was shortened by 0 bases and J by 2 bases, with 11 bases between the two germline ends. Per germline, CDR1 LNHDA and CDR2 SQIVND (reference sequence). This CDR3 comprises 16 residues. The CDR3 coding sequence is TGTGCCAGTAGTATAGATGTCCTCTTGGGCAATCAGCCCCAGCATTTT. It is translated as CASSIDVLLGNQPQHF.

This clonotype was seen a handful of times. CDR3 sequence: CASSQASYNEQFF. The CDR3 DNA is TGCGCCAGCAGCCAAGCTTCCTACAATGAGCAGTTCTTC. The J gene is TRBJ2-1, the V gene TRBV4-3; the D is unclear. This CDR3 contains 13 residues. V was cut by 1 base and J by 1 base, with 2 bases left in between. Germline V gene lookup returns CDR1 LGHNA and CDR2 YSLEER.

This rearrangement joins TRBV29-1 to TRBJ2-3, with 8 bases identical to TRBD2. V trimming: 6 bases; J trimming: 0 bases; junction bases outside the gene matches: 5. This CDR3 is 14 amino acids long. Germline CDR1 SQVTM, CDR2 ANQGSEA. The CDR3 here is CSVILADSTDTQYF. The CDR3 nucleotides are TGCAGCGTCATACTAGCGGATAGCACAGATACGCAGTATTTT.

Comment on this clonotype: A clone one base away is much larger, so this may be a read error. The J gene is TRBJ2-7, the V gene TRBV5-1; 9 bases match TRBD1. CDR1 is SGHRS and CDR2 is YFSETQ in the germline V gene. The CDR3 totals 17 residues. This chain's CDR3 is CARSLSLGQGSSYEQYF. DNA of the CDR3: TGCGCCCGCAGCTTGAGTCTCGGACAGGGGAGCTCCTACGAGCAGTACTTC.

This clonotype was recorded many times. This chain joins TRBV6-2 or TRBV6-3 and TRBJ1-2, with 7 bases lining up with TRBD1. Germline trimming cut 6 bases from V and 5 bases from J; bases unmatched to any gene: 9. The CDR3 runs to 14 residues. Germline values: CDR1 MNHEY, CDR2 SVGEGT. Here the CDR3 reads CASSRTGELYGYTF. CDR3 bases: TGTGCCAGCAGCCGGACAGGAGAACTATATGGCTACACCTTC.

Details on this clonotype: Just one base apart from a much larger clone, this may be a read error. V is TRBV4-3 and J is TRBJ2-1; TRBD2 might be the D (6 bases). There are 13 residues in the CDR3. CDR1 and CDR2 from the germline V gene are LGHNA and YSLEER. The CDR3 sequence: CARSQETGDEQFF. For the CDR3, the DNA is TGCGCCCGCAGCCAAGAGACGGGGGACGAGCAGTTCTTC.

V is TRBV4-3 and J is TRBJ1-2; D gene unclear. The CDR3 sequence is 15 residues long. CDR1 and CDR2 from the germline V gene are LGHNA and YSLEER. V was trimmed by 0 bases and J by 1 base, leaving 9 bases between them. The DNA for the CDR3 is TGCGCCAGCAGCCAAGATCGGTTAAGTAACTATGGCTACACCTTC. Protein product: CASSQDRLSNYGYTF.

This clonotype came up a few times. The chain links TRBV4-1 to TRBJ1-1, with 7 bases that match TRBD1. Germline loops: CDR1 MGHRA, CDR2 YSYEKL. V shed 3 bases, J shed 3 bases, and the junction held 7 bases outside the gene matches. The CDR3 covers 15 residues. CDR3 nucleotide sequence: TGCGCCAGCAGCCACCAGACAGGGTCGGACACTGAAGCTTTCTTT. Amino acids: CASSHQTGSDTEAFF.

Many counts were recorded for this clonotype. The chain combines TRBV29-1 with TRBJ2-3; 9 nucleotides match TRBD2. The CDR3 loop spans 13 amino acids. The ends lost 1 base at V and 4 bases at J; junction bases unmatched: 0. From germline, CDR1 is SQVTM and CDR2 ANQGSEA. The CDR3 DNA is TGCAGCGTTGAAGGCGGGAGGGCAGATACGCAGTATTTT. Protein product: CSVEGGRADTQYF.

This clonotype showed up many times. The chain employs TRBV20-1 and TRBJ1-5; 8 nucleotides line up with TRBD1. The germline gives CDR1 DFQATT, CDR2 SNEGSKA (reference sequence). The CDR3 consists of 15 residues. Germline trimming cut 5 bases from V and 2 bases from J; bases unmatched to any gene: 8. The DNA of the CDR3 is TGCAGTGCTCTTACGACAGGGGAGGGCAATCAGCCCCAGCATTTT. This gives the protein CSALTTGEGNQPQHF.

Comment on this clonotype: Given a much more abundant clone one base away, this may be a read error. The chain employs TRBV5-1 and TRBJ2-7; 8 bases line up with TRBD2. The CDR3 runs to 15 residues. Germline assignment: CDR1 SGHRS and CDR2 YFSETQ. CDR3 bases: TGCGCCAGCAGCTTCGGGGCGGGAGGATTAAACGATCAGTACTTC. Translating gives CASSFGAGGLNDQYF. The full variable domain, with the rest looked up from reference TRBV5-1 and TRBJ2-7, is KAGVTQTPRYLIKTRGQQVTLSCSPISGHRSVSWYQQTPGQGLQFLFEYFSETQRNKGNFPGRFSGRQFSNSRSEMNVSTLELGDSALYLCASSFGAGGLNDQYFGPGTRLTVT.